This record concerns one TCR beta chain sequence. The germline V gene encodes CDR1 MNHEY and CDR2 SMNVEV (reference sequence). CDR3 length equals 14 residues. Germline trimming cut 4 bases from V and 5 bases from J; bases unmatched to any gene: 5. Libraries were prepared by immunoSEQ multiplex PCR; TCRdb keeps only in-frame clonotypes and omits some of them. The sample shows 250,000 to 300,000 clones, 70% to 90% of them seen only once. Participants, about 18 to 100 years old, spanned around 26 US areas. In assigning cohorts, the study relied on participant-reported clinical history. Cohort 3 recovery required two negative PCRs, clearance, or symptom resolution. This sample was taken from a study of blood T cell repertoires in COVID-19. Looking at the study overall: Sites in the United States, Italy and Spain provided acute and convalescent COVID-19 samples.

The sequence was obtained from a young woman who had recovered from COVID-19. The chain is built from TRBV27 and TRBJ1-2, with 9 bases lining up with TRBD1. The sequenced material came from PBMCs or T cells enriched from blood (not recorded which). The CDR3 protein is CASSYTGGGYGYTF. CDR3 nucleotides: TGTGCCAGCAGTTATACAGGGGGCGGTTATGGCTACACCTTC.